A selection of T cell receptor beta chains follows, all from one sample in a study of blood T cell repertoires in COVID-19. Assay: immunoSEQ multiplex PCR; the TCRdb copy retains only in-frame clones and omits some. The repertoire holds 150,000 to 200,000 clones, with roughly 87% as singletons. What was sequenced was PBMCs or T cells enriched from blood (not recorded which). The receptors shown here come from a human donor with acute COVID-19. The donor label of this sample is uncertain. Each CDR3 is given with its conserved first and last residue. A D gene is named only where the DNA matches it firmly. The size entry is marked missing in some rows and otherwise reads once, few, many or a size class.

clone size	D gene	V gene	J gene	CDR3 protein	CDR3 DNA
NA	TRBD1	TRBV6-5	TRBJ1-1	CASSYSRGLLNTEAFF	TGTGCCAGCAGTTACTCCAGGGGGCTATTGAACACTGAAGCTTTCTTT
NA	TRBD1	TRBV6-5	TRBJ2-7	CASSKGQGAREQYF	TGTGCCAGCAGTAAGGGACAGGGGGCACGCGAGCAGTACTTC
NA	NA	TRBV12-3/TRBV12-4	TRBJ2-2	CASSQDRIGELFF	TGTGCCAGCAGCCAGGACAGAATAGGGGAGCTGTTTTTT
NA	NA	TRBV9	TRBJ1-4	CASSPTQGRVTNEKLFF	TGTGCCAGCAGCCCGACGCAGGGGCGCGTAACTAATGAAAAACTGTTTTTT
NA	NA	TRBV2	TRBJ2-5	CASSEDGFIGETQYF	TGTGCCAGCAGTGAAGACGGGTTTATAGGAGAGACCCAGTACTTC
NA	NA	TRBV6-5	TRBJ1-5	CASRPTGFRQPQHF	TGTGCCAGCAGACCCACAGGGTTCCGCCAGCCCCAGCATTTT
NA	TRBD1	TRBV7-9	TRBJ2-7	CASSSLTGSYEQYF	TGTGCCAGCAGCTCGCTGACAGGGAGCTACGAGCAGTACTTC
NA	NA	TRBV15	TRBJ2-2	CATSRDTELGELFF	TGTGCCACCAGCAGAGATACGGAGCTCGGGGAGCTGTTTTTT
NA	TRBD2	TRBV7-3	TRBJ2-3	CASSPRAGREDTQYF	TGTGCCAGCAGCCCCAGAGCAGGGAGGGAAGATACGCAGTATTTT
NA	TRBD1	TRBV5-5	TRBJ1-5	CASSAGQSNQPQHF	TGTGCCAGCAGCGCGGGACAGAGCAATCAGCCCCAGCATTTT
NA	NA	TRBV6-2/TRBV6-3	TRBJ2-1	CASSQLAYEQFF	TGTGCCAGCAGCCAACTAGCCTATGAGCAGTTCTTC
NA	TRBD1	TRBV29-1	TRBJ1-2	CSVEPPGQEGYTF	TGCAGCGTTGAACCACCGGGACAGGAGGGCTACACCTTC
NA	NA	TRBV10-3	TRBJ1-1	CAISPSSYIDTEAFF	TGTGCCATCAGTCCTTCCTCGTATATCGACACTGAAGCTTTCTTT
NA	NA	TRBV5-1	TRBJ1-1	CASSPTLGRPEAFF	TGCGCCAGCAGCCCTACACTAGGTAGGCCTGAAGCTTTCTTT
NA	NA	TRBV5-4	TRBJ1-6	CASSPGLSHSYNSPLHF	TGTGCCAGCAGCCCGGGACTGTCCCACTCCTATAATTCACCCCTCCACTTT
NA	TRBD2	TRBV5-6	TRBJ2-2	CASSGEASGGNTGELFF	TGTGCCAGCAGCGGGGAGGCTAGCGGGGGGAACACCGGGGAGCTGTTTTTT
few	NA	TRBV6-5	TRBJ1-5	CASLDILNQPQHF	TGTGCCAGCTTGGACATCCTTAATCAGCCCCAGCATTTT
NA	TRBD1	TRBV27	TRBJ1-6	CASSPGQGNSPLHF	TGTGCCAGCAGCCCGGGACAGGGTAATTCACCCCTCCACTTT
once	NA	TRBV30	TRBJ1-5	CAWSKGVNQPQHF	TGTGCCTGGAGTAAAGGGGTCAATCAGCCCCAGCATTTT
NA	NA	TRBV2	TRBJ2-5	CASSVEGRETQYF	TGTGCCAGCAGTGTGGAGGGTAGGGAGACCCAGTACTTC
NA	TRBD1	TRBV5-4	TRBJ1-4	CASSSPGQGGEKLFF	TGTGCCAGCAGCTCACCGGGACAGGGGGGAGAAAAACTGTTTTTT
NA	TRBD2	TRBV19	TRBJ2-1	CASSRGSSGGGEQFF	TGTGCCAGTAGTAGAGGGTCTAGCGGGGGAGGTGAGCAGTTCTTC
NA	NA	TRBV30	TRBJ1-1	CAWSLHGGRVTEAFF	TGTGCCTGGAGCCTACACGGGGGGCGCGTCACTGAAGCTTTCTTT
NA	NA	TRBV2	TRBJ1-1	CASSDWQGSTEAFF	TGTGCCAGCAGTGATTGGCAGGGTAGCACTGAAGCTTTCTTT
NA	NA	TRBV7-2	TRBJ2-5	CASSTGEWGLQETQYF	TGTGCCAGCAGCACCGGAGAATGGGGCTTACAAGAGACCCAGTACTTC
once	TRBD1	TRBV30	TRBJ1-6	CAWMGQLNSPLHF	TGTGCCTGGATGGGACAGCTAAATTCACCCCTCCACTTT
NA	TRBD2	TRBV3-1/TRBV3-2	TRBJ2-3	CASSKTSGVGDTQYF	TGTGCCAGCAGTAAGACTAGCGGGGTCGGAGATACGCAGTATTTT
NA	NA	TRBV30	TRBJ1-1	CAWNGGRTEAFF	TGTGCCTGGAATGGGGGCCGAACTGAAGCTTTCTTT
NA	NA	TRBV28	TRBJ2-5	CASRPRVWETQYF	TGTGCCAGCAGACCTCGGGTTTGGGAGACCCAGTACTTC
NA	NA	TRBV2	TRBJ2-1	CASREVGPEQFF	TGTGCCAGCAGGGAAGTGGGGCCTGAGCAGTTCTTC
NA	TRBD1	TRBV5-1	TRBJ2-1	CASTSQGTSYNEQFF	TGCGCCAGCACCTCACAGGGGACCTCCTACAATGAGCAGTTCTTC